This TCR beta chain came from a study of shared clonotypes between healthy human individuals. Donors comprised healthy HIV-negative adults lacking recent acute infections or vaccinations. Execution of the assay was at deep level. Original methodology: Filtering was not the same, since immunoSEQ gave junction-only sequences without quality scores. Assay: immunoSEQ multiplex PCR; the TCRdb copy retains only in-frame clones and omits some. D and trimming come from the DNA, and the V and J calls and clone size come from that table. The sample has about 450,000 clones; 79% are singletons. Germline lookup yields CDR1 MNHNS and CDR2 SASEGT. V was trimmed by 2 bases and J by 5 bases, leaving 14 bases between them. The CDR3 contains 15 residues.

This clonotype was sampled from a woman between 40 and 55 years old in good health. Some clones in this sample may be carry-over from other donors' samples. Sequenced sample: PBMCs. The chain carries TRBV6-1 and TRBJ2-3; D remains ambiguous. The CDR3 here is CASSESWVLIDTQYF. For the CDR3, the DNA is TGTGCCAGCAGTGAATCGTGGGTTTTGATAGATACGCAGTATTTT.